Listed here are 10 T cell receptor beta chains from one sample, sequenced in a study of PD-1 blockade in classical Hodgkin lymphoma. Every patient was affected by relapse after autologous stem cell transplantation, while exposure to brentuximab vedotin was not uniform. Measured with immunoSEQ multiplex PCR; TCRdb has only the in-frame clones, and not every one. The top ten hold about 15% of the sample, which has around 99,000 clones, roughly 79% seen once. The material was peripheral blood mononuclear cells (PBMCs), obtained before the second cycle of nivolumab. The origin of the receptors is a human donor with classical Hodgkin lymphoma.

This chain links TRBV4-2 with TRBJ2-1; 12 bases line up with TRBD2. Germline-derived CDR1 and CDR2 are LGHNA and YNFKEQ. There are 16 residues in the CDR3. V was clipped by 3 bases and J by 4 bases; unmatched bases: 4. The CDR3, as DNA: TGTGCCAGCAGCCAGGGAACTAGCGGGGGGTACAATGAGCAGTTCTTC. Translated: CASSQGTSGGYNEQFF.

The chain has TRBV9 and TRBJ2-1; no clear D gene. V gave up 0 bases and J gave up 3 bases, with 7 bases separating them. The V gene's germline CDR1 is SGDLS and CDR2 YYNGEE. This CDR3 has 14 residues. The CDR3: CASSVEASYNEQFF. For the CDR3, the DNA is TGTGCCAGCAGCGTAGAGGCGAGCTACAATGAGCAGTTCTTC.

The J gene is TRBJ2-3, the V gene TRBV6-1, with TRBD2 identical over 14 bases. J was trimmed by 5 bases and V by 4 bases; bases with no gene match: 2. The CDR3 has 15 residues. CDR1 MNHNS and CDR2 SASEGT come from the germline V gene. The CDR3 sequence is CASSGLAGGLDTQYF. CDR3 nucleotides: TGTGCCAGCAGTGGACTAGCGGGAGGGCTAGATACGCAGTATTTT.

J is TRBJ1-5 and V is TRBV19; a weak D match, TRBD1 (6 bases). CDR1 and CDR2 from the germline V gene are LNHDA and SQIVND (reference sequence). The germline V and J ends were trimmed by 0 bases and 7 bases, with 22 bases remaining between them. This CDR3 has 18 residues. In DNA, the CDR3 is TGTGCCAGTAGTATAGATGGCGGGGGGCGCGGGTTAGAGCAGCCCCAGCATTTT. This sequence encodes CASSIDGGGRGLEQPQHF.

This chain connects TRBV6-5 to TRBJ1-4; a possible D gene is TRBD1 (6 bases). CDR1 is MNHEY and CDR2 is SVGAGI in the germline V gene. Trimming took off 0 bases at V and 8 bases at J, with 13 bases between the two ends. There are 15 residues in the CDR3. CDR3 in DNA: TGTGCCAGCAGTTACTCGAGGGGGGGCCGGGAAAAACTGTTTTTT. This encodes CASSYSRGGREKLFF.

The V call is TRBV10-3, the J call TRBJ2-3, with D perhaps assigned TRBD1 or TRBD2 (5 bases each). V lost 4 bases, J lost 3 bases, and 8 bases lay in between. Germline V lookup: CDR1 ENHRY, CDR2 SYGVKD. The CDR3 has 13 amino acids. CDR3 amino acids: CAISGRETDTQYF. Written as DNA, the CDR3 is TGTGCCATCAGTGGCAGGGAGACAGATACGCAGTATTTT.

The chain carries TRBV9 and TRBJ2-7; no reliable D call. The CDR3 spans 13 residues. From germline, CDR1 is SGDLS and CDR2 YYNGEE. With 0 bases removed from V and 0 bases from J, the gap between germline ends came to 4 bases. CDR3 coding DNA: TGTGCCAGCAGCGTAGCGACCTCCTACGAGCAGTACTTC. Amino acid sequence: CASSVATSYEQYF.

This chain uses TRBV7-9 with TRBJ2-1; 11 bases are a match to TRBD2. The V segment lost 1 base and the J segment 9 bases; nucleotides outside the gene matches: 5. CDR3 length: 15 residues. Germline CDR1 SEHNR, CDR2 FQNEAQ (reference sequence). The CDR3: CASSLGLAGWSEQFF. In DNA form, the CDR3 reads TGTGCCAGCAGCTTAGGACTAGCGGGATGGAGTGAGCAGTTCTTC.

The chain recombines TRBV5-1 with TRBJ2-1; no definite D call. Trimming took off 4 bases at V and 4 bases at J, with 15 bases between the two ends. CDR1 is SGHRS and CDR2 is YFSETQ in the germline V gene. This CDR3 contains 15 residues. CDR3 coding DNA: TGCGCCAGCAGCCCAAGGGCGGAGACTTACAATGAGCAGTTCTTC. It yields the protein CASSPRAETYNEQFF.

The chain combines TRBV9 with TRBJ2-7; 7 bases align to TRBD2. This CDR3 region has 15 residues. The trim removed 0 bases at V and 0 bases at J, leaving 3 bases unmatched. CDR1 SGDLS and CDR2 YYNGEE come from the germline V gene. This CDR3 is CASSVEGGSSYEQYF. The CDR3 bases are TGTGCCAGCAGCGTAGAGGGCGGGAGCTCCTACGAGCAGTACTTC.